These T cell receptor beta chains were read from a single sample in a study of control samples from healthy donors and cancer patients. Profiling relied on immunoSEQ multiplex PCR, and the TCRdb table lists in-frame clones only, not all of them. Found here are a few hundred thousand clones, 75% to 95% of them singletons; the top ten hold 5% to 7%. Material for sequencing was PBMCs. These receptors were taken from a man aged 35 to 55 with head and neck cancer. CDR3s include the opening cysteine and the closing phenylalanine or tryptophan. The D gene is left open where the match is weak. Clone size appears in some rows only: once, few, many, or a class for an expanded clone.

d_gene	abundance	v_gene	j_gene	CDR3nt	CDR3aa
-	-	TRBV4-1	TRBJ2-7	TGCGCCAGCAGCCAAGACACCCCAAGGGAGCAGTACTTC	CASSQDTPREQYF
-	-	TRBV27	TRBJ2-3	TGTGCCAGCAGTAATCGTTGGGATACGCAGTATTTT	CASSNRWDTQYF
TRBD2	-	TRBV18	TRBJ2-3	TGTGCCAGCTCACTCCTGGGGACTAGCTCCACAGATACGCAGTATTTT	CASSLLGTSSTDTQYF
-	-	TRBV25-1	TRBJ2-1	TGTGCCAGCAGGGGAGACGCGGCCCGCTCCTACAATGAGCAGTTCTTC	CASRGDAARSYNEQFF
-	once	TRBV28	TRBJ2-7	TGTGCCAGCAGTTTAATTGTAATCTCGGGTTACTCCTACGAGCAGTACTTC	CASSLIVISGYSYEQYF
TRBD1	-	TRBV29-1	TRBJ2-7	TGCAGCGCTCTCTCGAGGAACAGGGGGCCGGAAGACGAGCAGTACTTC	CSALSRNRGPEDEQYF
-	-	TRBV19	TRBJ2-1	TGTGCCAGTAGTCCCTGGGGCGGCTACAATGAGCAGTTCTTC	CASSPWGGYNEQFF
-	-	TRBV25-1	TRBJ2-2	TGTGCCAGCAGTGGAACAGGGTACACCGGGGAGCTGTTTTTT	CASSGTGYTGELFF
TRBD2	-	TRBV7-2	TRBJ2-7	TGTGCCAGCAGCTTAAACCCTAGCGGGAGCTACGAGCAGTACTTC	CASSLNPSGSYEQYF
-	-	TRBV6-6	TRBJ1-5	TGTGCCAGCAGTTACTCAAGTAGGGGGAGCAATCAGCCCCAGCATTTT	CASSYSSRGSNQPQHF
-	-	TRBV18	TRBJ1-1	TGTGCCAGCTCAACGACTCTACAGGCGTACACTGAAGCTTTCTTT	CASSTTLQAYTEAFF
-	few	TRBV20-1	TRBJ2-2	TGCAGTGCTAGTCCCAGGGCTAACACCGGGGAGCTGTTTTTT	CSASPRANTGELFF
TRBD1	-	TRBV19	TRBJ1-1	TGTGCCAGTCAAGGGGACAGGATGAACACTGAAGCTTTCTTT	CASQGDRMNTEAFF
-	-	TRBV6-5	TRBJ1-1	TGTGCCAGCAGTACGGGGGGTCGGACTGAAGCTTTCTTT	CASSTGGRTEAFF
-	-	TRBV14	TRBJ2-7	TGTGCCAGCAGCCGCGAGTTGATGTGGGAGCAGTACTTC	CASSRELMWEQYF
-	-	TRBV18	TRBJ2-3	TGTGCCAGCTCACCGGATTCCCCAGATACGCAGTATTTT	CASSPDSPDTQYF
TRBD2	-	TRBV7-3	TRBJ2-3	TGTGCCAGCAGCTTACGGGGGGGCGCAACAGATACGCAGTATTTT	CASSLRGGATDTQYF
TRBD2	once	TRBV2	TRBJ2-7	TGTGCCAGCAGAGAGCCCGGGACTAGCGACTACGAGCAGTACTTC	CASREPGTSDYEQYF
-	-	TRBV2	TRBJ2-7	TGTGCCAGCAGTGGGGACAACTACGAGCAGTACTTC	CASSGDNYEQYF
TRBD2	-	TRBV7-8	TRBJ2-1	TGTGCCAGCAGCTCGGGACTAGCGGGAGGGTGGACCTACAATGAGCAGTTCTTC	CASSSGLAGGWTYNEQFF
TRBD1	once	TRBV19	TRBJ2-3	TGTGCCAGTAGTGGACAGGGGGGCACAGATACGCAGTATTTT	CASSGQGGTDTQYF
-	-	TRBV27	TRBJ1-1	TGTGCCAGCAGTTTCCGGGAGAACACTGAAGCTTTCTTT	CASSFRENTEAFF
TRBD1	-	TRBV19	TRBJ1-1	TGTGCCAGTAGTATTGGGACAGAGAACACTGAAGCTTTCTTT	CASSIGTENTEAFF
-	once	TRBV24-1	TRBJ2-3	TGTGCCACCAGTGATTTAGGGTCTCGAGGAAGCACAGATACGCAGTATTTT	CATSDLGSRGSTDTQYF
-	-	TRBV7-2	TRBJ2-7	TGTGCCAGCAGCCACGACAGCTCCTACGAGCAGTACTTC	CASSHDSSYEQYF
TRBD2	-	TRBV11-2	TRBJ2-1	TGTGCCAGCAGCCCACCGGGGGGGATCGGCAGTGAGCAGTTCTTC	CASSPPGGIGSEQFF
TRBD1	-	TRBV23-1	TRBJ1-5	TGCGCCAGCAGTCAATCGCTTTGGCATTGCGGGACAGCGTTGGTTAGGAGGGGTCAGCCCCAGCATTTT	CASSQSLWHCGTALVRRGQPQHF
TRBD1	-	TRBV19	TRBJ2-5	TGTGCCAGTATGGAGACAGGGGCGGAGGAGACCCAGTACTTC	CASMETGAEETQYF
-	-	TRBV12-3/TRBV12-4	TRBJ2-3	TGTGCCAGCAGACTCGGAGTCCCAGATACGCAGTATTTT	CASRLGVPDTQYF
-	-	TRBV14	TRBJ1-3	TGTGCCAGCAGCCCCCCCGGACACAGTGGAAACACCATATATTTT	CASSPPGHSGNTIYF
TRBD1	-	TRBV18	TRBJ2-7	TGTGCCAGCTCACCGGGACAGGATATCTACGAGCAGTACTTC	CASSPGQDIYEQYF
TRBD1	-	TRBV5-8	TRBJ1-5	TGTGCCAGCAGCTTAGGACAGGTCGGTCAGCCCCAGCATTTT	CASSLGQVGQPQHF
-	once	TRBV7-2	TRBJ2-2	TGTGCCAGCAGCTTAGGTTACGGACCCGGGGAGCTGTTTTTT	CASSLGYGPGELFF
-	-	TRBV7-8	TRBJ2-5	TGTGCCAGCAGCTTTGGGGGATCGGAGACCCAGTACTTC	CASSFGGSETQYF
-	-	TRBV11-2	TRBJ2-7	TGTGCCAGCAGTCCCCTGGCTAGCGCACACTCCTACGAGCAGTACTTC	CASSPLASAHSYEQYF
-	-	TRBV18	TRBJ1-6	TGTGCCAGCTTTGGGGGCGCATTGGGCTCACCCCTCCACTTT	CASFGGALGSPLHF
-	-	TRBV5-1	TRBJ2-7	TGCGCCAGCAGCTTGGTCTATCCGAGGGACGAGCAGTACTTC	CASSLVYPRDEQYF
TRBD1	-	TRBV7-9	TRBJ2-7	TGTGCCAGCAGCCCGAGGGGGACAGGGACCCCCTACGAGCAGTACTTC	CASSPRGTGTPYEQYF
-	-	TRBV28	TRBJ1-2	TGTGCCAGCAGTAGGAGTACTGGGGGCTATGGCTACACCTTC	CASSRSTGGYGYTF
-	-	TRBV5-1	TRBJ2-2	TGCGCCAGCAGCTGGCAGGGGTACGCGAACACCGGGGAGCTGTTTTTT	CASSWQGYANTGELFF
TRBD1	-	TRBV29-1	TRBJ1-4	TGCAGCGTTGTTGGGACAGTTAATGAAAAACTGTTTTTT	CSVVGTVNEKLFF
-	-	TRBV4-1	TRBJ2-2	TGCGCCAGCAGCCAAGATCCGTCGGTTGTGCCAGGTCTAAGCCGACACACCGGGGAGCTGTTTTTT	CASSQDPSVVPGLSRHTGELFF
TRBD1	-	TRBV6-5	TRBJ1-1	TGTGCCAGCAGTCCGACAGGGTCGTACACTGAAGCTTTCTTT	CASSPTGSYTEAFF
-	-	TRBV5-6	TRBJ2-7	TGTGCCAGCAGTTCCGTTCCGTTATTGGGGGAAAGTTACGAGCAGTACTTC	CASSSVPLLGESYEQYF
TRBD2	-	TRBV5-1	TRBJ2-7	TGCGCCAGCAGCTTGTACGTTTTGGGGCGGGGGAGCGCCTACGAGCAGTACTTC	CASSLYVLGRGSAYEQYF
-	-	TRBV28	TRBJ2-7	TGTGCCATCAAAAGCAGGGGCTCCTACGAGCAGTACTTC	CAIKSRGSYEQYF
-	-	TRBV6-5	TRBJ2-5	TGTGCCAGCAGCGGAGCCCAGGAGACCCAGTACTTC	CASSGAQETQYF
-	-	TRBV7-2	TRBJ2-5	TGTGCCAGCAGCAAAGCCTTGGGGGCCCAAGAGACCCAGTACTTC	CASSKALGAQETQYF
-	-	TRBV7-9	TRBJ1-6	TGTGCCAGCAGCTTGGATAATTCACCCCTCCACTTT	CASSLDNSPLHF
-	-	TRBV7-2	TRBJ1-2	TGTGCCAGCAGCTTAGTTTATCGGGAGTCCAACTATGGCTACACCTTC	CASSLVYRESNYGYTF
TRBD2	once	TRBV7-2	TRBJ2-2	TGTGCCAGCAGCTTATTAGCGGGGACGATCACCGGGGAGCTGTTTTTT	CASSLLAGTITGELFF
-	-	TRBV3-1/TRBV3-2	TRBJ1-1	TGTGCCAGCAGCCAGTGGAGGGTGAACACTGAAGCTTTCTTT	CASSQWRVNTEAFF
-	-	TRBV30	TRBJ1-3	TGTGCCTGGATAGAATTCGGAAACACCATATATTTT	CAWIEFGNTIYF
TRBD1	-	TRBV10-2	TRBJ1-2	TGCGCCAGCAAAAACAGGGGTTCTAACTATGGCTACACCTTC	CASKNRGSNYGYTF
-	-	TRBV7-9	TRBJ2-7	TGTGCCAGCGGTTATGGCTACGAGCAGTACTTC	CASGYGYEQYF
TRBD2	few	TRBV6-5	TRBJ2-5	TGTGCCAGCAGTAGGACTAGCGGGAGTGGAGAGACCCAGTACTTC	CASSRTSGSGETQYF
-	-	TRBV29-1	TRBJ1-4	TGCAGCGTTGAGCAGCCAACTAATGAAAAACTGTTTTTT	CSVEQPTNEKLFF
-	-	TRBV11-2	TRBJ2-7	TGTGCCAGCAGCTTAGGGAGGGAGCAGTACTTC	CASSLGREQYF
-	-	TRBV19	TRBJ1-2	TGTGCCAGTCGGGAGGGCGATGGCTACACCTTC	CASREGDGYTF